Presented here are 29 T cell receptor beta chains from one specimen sequenced in a study of shared clonotypes between healthy human individuals. Generated by immunoSEQ multiplex PCR, the TCRdb table keeps only in-frame clones and is missing some. The data show 850,000 to 1,200,000 clones, with approximately 70% seen just once and over 1.3% held by the top ten. Sequencing used memory CD4+ T cells sorted from blood. Subset reported: CD45RA-negative fraction. The receptors derive from a man aged 18 to 29 in good health.

The V gene is TRBV19, the J gene TRBJ2-5; tentative D call: TRBD1 (5 bases). Trimming removed 6 bases from V and 1 base from J, with 15 bases in between. CDR1 LNHDA and CDR2 SQIVND come from the germline V gene (reference sequence). The length of the CDR3 is 15 residues. The CDR3 sequence is CASSLDSFPQETQYF. As DNA, the CDR3 is TGTGCCAGTAGCCTTGACAGTTTTCCCCAAGAGACCCAGTACTTC.

This rearrangement joins TRBV7-3 to TRBJ2-3; TRBD2 agrees at 8 bases. The CDR3 runs to 15 residues. Trimming removed 5 bases from V and 4 bases from J; junction bases left unmatched: 8. CDR1 SGHTA and CDR2 FQGTGA come from the germline V gene. The CDR3 here is CASSPGGAGADTQYF. The CDR3 DNA sequence: TGTGCCAGCAGCCCCGGGGGGGCCGGGGCAGATACGCAGTATTTT.

J is TRBJ2-1 and V is TRBV23-1, with D unclear. TRBV23-1 is an open reading frame whose function is uncertain. This CDR3 comprises 12 residues. V lost 6 bases, J lost 15 bases, and 18 bases lay in between. The CDR3 protein is CASRPTRVRRFF. The DNA of the CDR3 is TGCGCCAGCAGGCCCACGCGCGTCCGCCGGTTCTTC.

This clone was detected only a few times. V and J are TRBV18 and TRBJ2-7, with 8 nucleotides matching TRBD1. The germline CDR1 and CDR2 sequences are KGHSH and LQKENI. Trimming removed 6 bases from V and 10 bases from J; junction bases left unmatched: 8. CDR3 length: 12 residues. The CDR3 DNA follows: TGTGCCAGCTCCATGGTGGACAGGGATCAGTACTTC. It is translated as CASSMVDRDQYF.

In its sample, this clone was seen once. The chain joins TRBV28 to TRBJ1-6; 10 positions match TRBD1. This CDR3 has 15 residues. V shed 7 bases, J shed 10 bases, and the junction held 10 bases outside the gene matches. Looked up from germline, CDR1 is MDHEN and CDR2 is SYDVKM. The CDR3 protein is CASNLPGQGYSPLHF. CDR3 nucleotides: TGTGCCAGCAATCTACCGGGACAGGGGTACTCACCCCTCCACTTT.

There are a few counts of this clone. The chain combines TRBV6-1 with TRBJ1-3; D not resolved. CDR3 length: 14 residues. The ends were cut back, 8 bases at V and 0 bases at J, with 11 bases in the middle. From germline, CDR1 is MNHNS and CDR2 SASEGT. The CDR3 DNA sequence: TGTGCCAGCGCCCAGGATTTCTCTGGAAACACCATATATTTT. It yields the protein CASAQDFSGNTIYF.

The chain combines TRBV10-2 with TRBJ1-1; 11 nucleotides align to TRBD1. This CDR3 contains 16 residues. Germline V gene sequence: CDR1 WSHSY, CDR2 SAAADI. Trimming at V came to 1 base and at J to 1 base, leaving 2 bases not matched to a gene. The CDR3 DNA follows: TGCGCCAGCAGTGAGTTCGGACAGGGGGCGAACACTGAAGCTTTCTTT. It translates to CASSEFGQGANTEAFF.

The rearrangement joins TRBV5-1 to TRBJ2-5; D gene unclear. V dropped 0 bases and J dropped 2 bases, with 11 bases sitting between them. The CDR3 has 15 amino acids. The germline gives CDR1 SGHRS, CDR2 YFSETQ. CDR3 in DNA: TGCGCCAGCAGCTTGGTAGTACAACTACAAGAGACCCAGTACTTC. Protein sequence: CASSLVVQLQETQYF. Using reference TRBV5-1 and TRBJ2-5 for the parts outside the CDR3, the full variable domain is KAGVTQTPRYLIKTRGQQVTLSCSPISGHRSVSWYQQTPGQGLQFLFEYFSETQRNKGNFPGRFSGRQFSNSRSEMNVSTLELGDSALYLCASSLVVQLQETQYFGPGTRLLVL.

This clone was recorded once. A much larger clone is a single base away; this may be a read error. The chain combines TRBV6-6 with TRBJ1-1; TRBD1 matches at 7 bases. In germline, CDR1 is MNHNY, CDR2 SVGAGI (reference sequence). Trimming cost V 5 bases and J 4 bases; bases outside gene matches: 4. This CDR3 is 13 amino acids long. CDR3 DNA: TGTGCCAGCAGTCAGGGGGAGAGCACTGAAGCTTTCTTT. Protein: CASSQGESTEAFF.

The chain carries TRBV5-1 and TRBJ1-3; TRBD1 aligns across 7 bases. This CDR3 is built from 16 residues. V shed 4 bases, J shed 0 bases, and the junction held 7 bases outside the gene matches. CDR1 and CDR2 (germline): SGHRS, YFSETQ. This CDR3 is CASSRTGESSGNTIYF. CDR3 nucleotides: TGCGCCAGCAGCCGAACAGGGGAGAGCTCTGGAAACACCATATATTTT.

This clone appeared once. This chain joins TRBV11-2 and TRBJ2-1; 9 nucleotides match TRBD1. V trimming: 7 bases; J trimming: 5 bases; junction bases outside the gene matches: 3. The CDR3 loop spans 13 amino acids. The germline V gene encodes CDR1 SGHAT and CDR2 FQNNGV. This CDR3 is CASTGQGNNEQFF. In nucleotides, the CDR3 is TGTGCCAGCACCGGACAGGGGAACAATGAGCAGTTCTTC.

The chain carries TRBV30 and TRBJ1-2; possible D gene TRBD1, 6 bases. Germline CDR1 is GTSNPN and CDR2 is SVGIG (reference sequence). V lost 3 bases and J lost 8, with 19 bases in between. The CDR3 covers 14 residues. The CDR3 loop is CAWSASGTQGGYTF. The CDR3 DNA is TGTGCCTGGAGCGCTAGCGGGACCCAGGGGGGCTACACCTTC.

With respect to this clone: Other DNA sequences in this specimen translate into the identical CDR3. The chain's CDR3 is CASSLEGITEAFF. The DNA of the CDR3 is TGTGCCAGCAGCCTTGAGGGGATCACTGAAGCTTTCTTT. This chain connects TRBV7-9 to TRBJ1-1, with D possibly being TRBD1 (5 bases). The length of the CDR3 is 13 residues. Deletions cut 5 bases from V and 4 bases from J, with 11 bases between. Germline V gene data show CDR1 as SEHNR and CDR2 as FQNEAQ (reference sequence).

The chain joins TRBV5-1 to TRBJ2-1, with D possibly TRBD2 on 5 matching bases. Trimming stripped 4 bases from V and 7 bases from J, with 18 bases between. Germline-derived CDR1 and CDR2 are SGHRS and YFSETQ. The CDR3 is 15 amino acids. CDR3 DNA: TGCGCCAGCAGCCGCGATCTGGGAGTGGTGAATGAGCAGTTCTTC. Protein sequence: CASSRDLGVVNEQFF.

The J gene is TRBJ2-3, the V gene TRBV29-1; the D is unclear. Trimming cost V 4 bases and J 1 base, with 12 bases left between them. CDR1 and CDR2 from the germline V gene are SQVTM and ANQGSEA. This CDR3 is built from 14 residues. CDR3 sequence: CSVGADPGTDTQYF. The CDR3 DNA is TGCAGCGTTGGGGCCGACCCCGGCACAGATACGCAGTATTTT.

This chain uses TRBV18 with TRBJ1-2, with D tentatively TRBD1 (6 bases). The V gene lost 0 bases and the J gene lost 5 bases, with 7 bases spanning the gap. CDR3 length: 13 residues. Germline CDR1 is KGHSH and CDR2 is LQKENI. The DNA of the CDR3 is TGTGCCAGCTCACCACCGGGGGCGTATGGCTACACCTTC. Protein product: CASSPPGAYGYTF. The variable domain in full, completed from reference TRBV18 and TRBJ1-2, reads NAGVMQNPRHLVRRRGQEARLRCSPMKGHSHVYWYRQLPEEGLKFMVYLQKENIIDESGMPKERFSAEFPKEGPSILRIQQVVRGDSAAYFCASSPPGAYGYTFGSGTRLTVV.

The V call is TRBV7-3, the J call TRBJ2-1, with TRBD2 identical over 9 bases. Germline-derived CDR1 and CDR2 are SGHTA and FQGTGA. The junction had 4 bases not matched to a gene; V was cut back by 2 bases and J by 5 bases. The CDR3 is made up of 15 amino acids. CDR3 sequence: CASSLRSSGDNEQFF. The CDR3 bases are TGTGCCAGCAGCTTACGGTCTAGCGGGGACAATGAGCAGTTCTTC.

This chain links TRBV28 with TRBJ1-5; 7 nucleotides line up with TRBD1. The junction had 8 bases not matched to a gene; V was cut back by 1 base and J by 2 bases. This CDR3 spans 17 amino acids. Germline-derived CDR1 and CDR2 are MDHEN and SYDVKM. CDR3 residues: CASSLSLIRGGNQPQHF. The CDR3, as DNA: TGTGCCAGCAGTTTATCCCTGATCAGGGGGGGCAATCAGCCCCAGCATTTT.

In this sample, this clone turned up a few times. The chain has TRBV11-3 and TRBJ2-7; the D gene is possibly TRBD2 (5 bases). In germline, CDR1 is SGHNT, CDR2 YENEEA. This CDR3 spans 14 amino acids. The V and J ends lost 1 base and 2 bases respectively, with 9 bases between them. The CDR3 region has the DNA TGTGCCAGCAGCTTAGGTGGGAGCGCCTACGAGCAGTACTTC. Encoded protein: CASSLGGSAYEQYF.

The V and J genes are TRBV5-6 and TRBJ2-7; no clear D. Germline loops: CDR1 SGHDT, CDR2 YYEEEE. V was pared by 3 bases and J by 0 bases, with 22 bases between. CDR3 length equals 18 residues. CDR3 nucleotide sequence: TGTGCCAGCAGCTCTCCCCTACCGCGACAAGAAAGCTCCTACGAGCAGTACTTC. Translating gives CASSSPLPRQESSYEQYF.

CDR3 in amino acids: CASSSTATNEKLFF. The CDR3 DNA follows: TGTGCCAGCTCATCCACCGCAACTAATGAAAAACTGTTTTTT. The genes are TRBV18 and TRBJ1-4, with unresolved D. The V gene lost 5 bases and the J gene lost 0 bases, with 7 bases spanning the gap. Germline loops: CDR1 KGHSH, CDR2 LQKENI. The CDR3 is made up of 14 amino acids. The full variable domain, in which reference TRBV18 and TRBJ1-4 provide the parts outside the CDR3, is NAGVMQNPRHLVRRRGQEARLRCSPMKGHSHVYWYRQLPEEGLKFMVYLQKENIIDESGMPKERFSAEFPKEGPSILRIQQVVRGDSAAYFCASSSTATNEKLFFGSGTQLSVL.

The rearrangement joins TRBV5-4 to TRBJ1-4; a possible D gene is TRBD1 (6 bases). Looked up from germline, CDR1 is SGHNT and CDR2 is YYREEE (reference sequence). The CDR3 sequence is 16 residues long. The V gene lost 7 bases and the J gene lost 0 bases, with 16 bases spanning the gap. The CDR3: CASRRDGGATNEKLFF. The CDR3 region has the DNA TGTGCCAGCCGGCGGGACGGGGGCGCAACTAATGAAAAACTGTTTTTT.

The chain is built from TRBV30 and TRBJ1-2, with D maybe TRBD1 (6 bases). V lost 5 bases and J lost 2, with 18 bases in between. This CDR3 is built from 15 residues. CDR1 is GTSNPN and CDR2 is SVGIG in the germline V gene (reference sequence). The CDR3, as DNA: TGTGCCTGGGAATCGACGACAGGTCGGAACTATGGCTACACCTTC. This encodes CAWESTTGRNYGYTF.

V is TRBV2 and J is TRBJ2-7; TRBD2 is a possible D gene (6 bases). CDR1 is SNHLY, CDR2 FYNNEI, per germline. The ends were cut back, 4 bases at V and 2 bases at J, with 18 bases in the middle. The CDR3 extends over 16 amino acids. The CDR3 nucleotides are TGTGCCAGCAGTGGGGGGGTGTGGACGGACACCTACGAGCAGTACTTC. The encoded protein is CASSGGVWTDTYEQYF.

As for this clone: The sample has other DNA sequences that encode this CDR3 too. In DNA, the CDR3 is TGTGCCAGCAGCTTGGAGAGGGGGTATGGCTACACCTTC. Translating it yields CASSLERGYGYTF. The chain carries TRBV7-8 and TRBJ1-2; a possible D gene is TRBD1 (6 bases). V was cut by 3 bases and J by 5 bases, with 10 bases left in between. The CDR3 is 13 residues long. CDR1 is SGHVS and CDR2 is FQNEAQ in the germline V gene.

J is TRBJ1-6 and V is TRBV6-6; D unresolved. The CDR3 extends over 14 amino acids. Trimming removed 3 bases from V and 5 bases from J, with 8 bases in between. Germline CDR1 and CDR2: MNHNY and SVGAGI (reference sequence). The CDR3 is CASSYYRDNSPLHF. For the CDR3, the DNA is TGTGCCAGCAGTTATTACAGAGATAATTCACCCCTCCACTTT.

A note on this clone: Only one base separates this from a far larger clonotype, so it likely reflects a read error. This rearrangement joins TRBV20-1 to TRBJ1-2; D unclear. CDR1 is DFQATT, CDR2 SNEGSKA, per germline (reference sequence). The CDR3 spans 10 residues. V dropped 3 bases and J dropped 7 bases, with 6 bases sitting between them. CDR3 sequence (DNA): TGCAGTGCTAGGATTCGTGGCTACACCTTC. It yields the protein CSARIRGYTF.

The rearrangement joins TRBV6-5 to TRBJ2-7; 11 positions match TRBD1. After removal of 6 bases from V and 5 bases from J, the junction contained 6 bases not matched to a gene. The CDR3 sequence is 14 residues long. CDR1 is MNHEY, CDR2 SVGAGI, per germline. The CDR3 loop reads CASRLGQGAHEQYF. CDR3 coding DNA: TGTGCCAGCAGGTTAGGACAGGGGGCCCACGAGCAGTACTTC.

This chain connects TRBV30 to TRBJ1-5, with 8 positions matching TRBD1. Germline V gene sequence: CDR1 GTSNPN, CDR2 SVGIG (reference sequence). CDR3 length equals 14 residues. V shed 2 bases, J shed 2 bases, and the junction held 2 bases outside the gene matches. CDR3 nucleotides: TGTGCCTGGAGTATGGGACAGGGCAATCAGCCCCAGCATTTT. Translated, it gives CAWSMGQGNQPQHF.